Listed below are T cell receptor beta chains from one sample, sequenced in a study of beta chain features in type 1 diabetes. Using immunoSEQ multiplex PCR, the repertoire was profiled, and TCRdb retains in-frame clones only, with some absent. The table lists 600,000 or so clones, over 10% of them singletons, with around 0.12% in the top ten. The specimen was naive CD4+ T cells from blood. The receptors derive from a man between 25 and 39 years old with type 1 diabetes. Each CDR3 is given with its conserved first and last residue. D genes are given only for firm matches.

13 TRBJ1-2 TRBD1 TRBV7-9 CASSTRDSLSYTF
14 TRBJ2-5 - TRBV5-6 CASSFGATRETQYF
13 TRBJ1-2 - TRBV6-6 CASWTGANYGYTF
15 TRBJ1-6 - TRBV9 CASSVAMENNSPLHF
15 TRBJ2-1 TRBD1 TRBV6-6 CASSSTGQGWNEQFF
15 TRBJ1-5 TRBD1 TRBV28 CASGPPGQTNQPQHF
15 TRBJ2-3 - TRBV7-2 CASSLQGGQADTQYF
16 TRBJ1-1 TRBD1 TRBV15 CATSSLSQGAGTEAFF
16 TRBJ2-1 - TRBV9 CASSAHSNRFYNEQFF
14 TRBJ2-7 - TRBV2 CATRRTESSYEQYF
12 TRBJ2-7 - TRBV7-9 CASSHELGEQYF
11 TRBJ2-7 - TRBV6-5 CASSYLYEQYF
14 TRBJ2-6 - TRBV2 CASSEQAGANVLTF
13 TRBJ2-1 - TRBV27 CATRGSPYNEQFF
13 TRBJ2-1 - TRBV9 CASSVVDYNEQFF
15 TRBJ1-2 - TRBV4-1 CASSQDRMGVYGYTF
13 TRBJ1-5 - TRBV29-1 CSVGVDSNQPQHF
14 TRBJ2-4 - TRBV28 CASSPSHGKNIQYF
14 TRBJ2-7 TRBD1 TRBV5-1 CASSTGQGSYEQYF
13 TRBJ2-7 TRBD1 TRBV30 CAWNYDRVGEQYF
14 TRBJ2-5 - TRBV4-3 CASSPWGAGETQYF
15 TRBJ1-4 - TRBV18 CASSPQEAGNEKLFF
16 TRBJ2-7 TRBD1 TRBV6-1 CASSEPGTGRFNEQYF
15 TRBJ2-5 - TRBV18 CASSPQEASQETQYF
15 TRBJ1-5 - TRBV5-1 CASSLGDGSNQPQHF
13 TRBJ2-3 - TRBV7-9 CASSSGITDTQYF
14 TRBJ1-5 - TRBV6-1 CASSAGGSDQPQHF
12 TRBJ2-3 - TRBV19 CASGAPGDTQYF
14 TRBJ2-2 - TRBV30 CAWKRGQHTGELFF
14 TRBJ2-3 TRBD1 TRBV9 CASSVRQGADTQYF
15 TRBJ1-2 - TRBV30 CAWSRQRTSNYGYTF
16 TRBJ2-6 - TRBV9 CASSVGQLSGANVLTF
12 TRBJ2-1 - TRBV5-4 CASSLPNNEQFF
17 TRBJ2-2 TRBD1 TRBV4-3 CASSQDVGTGITGELFF
13 TRBJ1-5 - TRBV12-5 CASGLDGSGRQHF
16 TRBJ2-3 - TRBV7-9 CASSLAPGIGTDTQYF
11 TRBJ1-4 - TRBV27 CASSGSGKLFF
16 TRBJ2-7 - TRBV9 CASSAGESVVTYEQYF
15 TRBJ2-7 TRBD1 TRBV6-5 CASSYRGGASYEQYF